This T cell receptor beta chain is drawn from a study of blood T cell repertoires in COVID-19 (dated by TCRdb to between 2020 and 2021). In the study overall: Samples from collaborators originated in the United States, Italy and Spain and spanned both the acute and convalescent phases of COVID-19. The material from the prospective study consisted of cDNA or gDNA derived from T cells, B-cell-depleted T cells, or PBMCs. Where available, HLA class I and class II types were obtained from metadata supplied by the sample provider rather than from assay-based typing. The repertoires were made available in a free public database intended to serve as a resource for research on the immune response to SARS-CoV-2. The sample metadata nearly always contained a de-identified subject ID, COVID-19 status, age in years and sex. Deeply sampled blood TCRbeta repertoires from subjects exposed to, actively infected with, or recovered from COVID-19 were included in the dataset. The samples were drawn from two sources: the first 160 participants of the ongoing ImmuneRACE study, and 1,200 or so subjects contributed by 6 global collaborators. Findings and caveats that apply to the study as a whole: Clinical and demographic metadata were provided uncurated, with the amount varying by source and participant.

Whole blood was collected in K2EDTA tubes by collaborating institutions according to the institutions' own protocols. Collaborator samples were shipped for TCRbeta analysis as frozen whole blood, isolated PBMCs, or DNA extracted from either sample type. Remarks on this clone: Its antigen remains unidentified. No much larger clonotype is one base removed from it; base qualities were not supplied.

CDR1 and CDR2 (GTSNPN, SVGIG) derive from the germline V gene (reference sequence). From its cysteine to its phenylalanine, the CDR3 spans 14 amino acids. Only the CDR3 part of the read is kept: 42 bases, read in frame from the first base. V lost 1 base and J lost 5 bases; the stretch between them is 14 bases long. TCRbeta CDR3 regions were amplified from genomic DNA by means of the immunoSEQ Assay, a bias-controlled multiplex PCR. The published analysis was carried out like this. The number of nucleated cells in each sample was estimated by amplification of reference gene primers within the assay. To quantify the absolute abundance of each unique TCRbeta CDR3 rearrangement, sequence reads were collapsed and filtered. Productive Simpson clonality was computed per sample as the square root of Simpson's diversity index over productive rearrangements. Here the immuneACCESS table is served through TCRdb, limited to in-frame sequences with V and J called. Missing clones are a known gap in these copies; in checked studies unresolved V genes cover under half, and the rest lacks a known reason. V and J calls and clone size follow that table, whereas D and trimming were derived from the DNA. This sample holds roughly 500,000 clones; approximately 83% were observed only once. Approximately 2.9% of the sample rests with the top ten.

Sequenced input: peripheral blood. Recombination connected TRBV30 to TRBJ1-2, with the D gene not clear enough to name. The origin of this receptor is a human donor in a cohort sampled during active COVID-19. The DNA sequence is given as TGTGCCTGGAGTGACGAGGGAGGAGGATATGGCTACACCTTC. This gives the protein CAWSDEGGGYGYTF.